Listed here are 24 T cell receptor beta chains from one sample, sequenced in a study of Graves' ophthalmopathy and Graves' hyperthyroidism (dated by TCRdb to 2016 to 2019). Sequenced using an Illumina HiSeq 2000. For repertoire sequencing, the TCR beta CDR3 regions were amplified from RNA transcripts. HTBI primers and the Qiagen OneStep RT-PCR kit were used in a first-round RT-PCR, which was followed by a second-round multiplex PCR, size selection and purification. Through fastp at Q25 and MiXCR, TCRdb rebuilt clones from the public reads, retaining in-frame beta chains. Rows are unified per CDR3 protein, each entry keeping the most common DNA and genes. Recorded for this sample are about 1.1 million distinct CDR3 sequences; about two fifths of them occurred a single time. 11% of the sample belongs to the ten largest clones. The sequenced material came from peripheral blood or thyroid tissue (not recorded which). The receptors were sampled from an adult man with Graves' hyperthyroidism.

This chain uses TRBV7-9 with TRBJ1-2; D perhaps matches TRBD1 (5 bases). Germline V gene data show CDR1 as SEHNR and CDR2 as FQNEAQ (reference sequence). V was trimmed by 5 bases and J by 3 bases, leaving 19 bases between them. The CDR3 is made up of 16 amino acids. DNA for the CDR3: TGTGCCAGCAGCCCCACGGGTAAGGGGAAGGACTATGGCTACACCTTC. Translation: CASSPTGKGKDYGYTF.

With respect to this clonotype: A read error is possible here, since a much larger clone lies one base away. The chain joins TRBV5-8 to TRBJ2-5; no clear D. V dropped 3 bases and J dropped 5 bases, with 11 bases sitting between them. The CDR3 contains 13 residues. Germline V gene lookup returns CDR1 SGHTS and CDR2 YDEGEE. CDR3 bases: TGTGCCAGCAGCTCCCAGCTGCGGGAGACCCAGTACTTC. It encodes CASSSQLRETQYF. Full variable domain (outside the CDR3, taken from reference TRBV5-8 and TRBJ2-5): EAGVTQSPTHLIKTRGQQATLRCSPISGHTSVYWYQQALGLGLQFLLWYDEGEERNRGNFPPRFSGRQFPNYSSELNVNALELEDSALYLCASSSQLRETQYFGPGTRLLVL.

This clonotype appeared a few times. The chain carries TRBV7-3 and TRBJ1-1; D is ambiguous. The germline V gene encodes CDR1 SGHTA and CDR2 FQGTGA. The V gene lost 3 bases and the J gene lost 2 bases, with 10 bases spanning the gap. This CDR3 has 14 residues. The CDR3 DNA follows: TGTGCCAGCAGCTTCGGTCCCAGTAACACTGAAGCTTTCTTT. As protein: CASSFGPSNTEAFF.

The chain couples TRBV29-1 to TRBJ1-2; 9 bases line up with TRBD1. The germline gives CDR1 SQVTM, CDR2 ANQGSEA. The CDR3 consists of 13 residues. V lost 6 bases to trimming and J lost 6 bases; unmatched junction nucleotides: 8. The DNA for the CDR3 is TGCAGCGTGGGCACAGGGGGCACTAATGGCTACACCTTC. Translation: CSVGTGGTNGYTF.

This clonotype was recorded a few times. The chain couples TRBV4-2 to TRBJ2-5; no clear D. CDR1 and CDR2 from the germline V gene are LGHNA and YNFKEQ. The CDR3 is made up of 15 amino acids. Trimming stripped 2 bases from V and 4 bases from J, with 14 bases between. In nucleotides, the CDR3 is TGTGCCAGCAGCCAAAAGACGGAGACCCCAGAGACCCAGTACTTC. It is translated as CASSQKTETPETQYF.

This clonotype was counted many times. The chain carries TRBV4-3 and TRBJ1-6; TRBD1 might be the D (5 bases). Between the trimmed V and J ends, which lost 4 bases and 7 bases, there was a span of 20 bases. Germline CDR1 is LGHNA and CDR2 is YSLEER. This CDR3 spans 17 amino acids. CDR3 loop: CASSLQIFRDRNSPLHF. The CDR3 DNA reads TGCGCCAGCAGCCTACAAATATTCCGAGACAGAAATTCACCCCTCCACTTT.

In its sample, this clonotype was seen many times. The chain is built from TRBV20-1 and TRBJ1-2; no clear D. Trimming left V 6 bases short and J 2 bases short, with 10 bases between. Germline assignment: CDR1 DFQATT and CDR2 SNEGSKA (reference sequence). The CDR3 is made up of 12 amino acids. CDR3 DNA sequence: TGCAGTGCAGCGGCCGGGAACTATGGCTACACCTTC. It is translated as CSAAAGNYGYTF.

This clonotype has a handful of counts. This chain links TRBV25-1 with TRBJ1-6; D ambiguous. CDR1 MGHDK and CDR2 SYGVNS come from the germline V gene. With 6 bases removed from V and 6 bases from J, the gap between germline ends came to 9 bases. This CDR3 comprises 13 residues. The CDR3 coding sequence is TGTGCCAGCAGCCAGTCCCCTAATTCACCCCTCCACTTT. It codes for CASSQSPNSPLHF.

Notes on this clonotype: Mismatch with germline at one junction end may stem from a read error. This chain joins TRBV10-2 and TRBJ2-7; 10 bases are a match to TRBD2. Looked up from germline, CDR1 is WSHSY and CDR2 is SAAADI. The CDR3 has 16 amino acids. Here the CDR3 reads CDSSPFPSGGSLEQYF. CDR3 sequence (DNA): TGCGACAGCAGTCCTTTTCCTAGCGGGGGCTCGCTCGAGCAGTACTTC.

The table lists this clonotype with a few counts. The chain employs TRBV5-1 and TRBJ1-2, with 10 bases fitting TRBD1. The CDR3 contains 18 residues. Germline CDR1 is SGHRS and CDR2 is YFSETQ. V gave up 0 bases and J gave up 2 bases; unmatched junction bases: 10. CDR3 residues: CASSLEGDRGRPNYGYTF. In DNA form, the CDR3 reads TGCGCCAGCAGCTTGGAGGGTGACAGGGGGCGCCCAAACTATGGCTACACCTTC. The full variable domain, rest sourced from reference TRBV5-1 and TRBJ1-2, is KAGVTQTPRYLIKTRGQQVTLSCSPISGHRSVSWYQQTPGQGLQFLFEYFSETQRNKGNFPGRFSGRQFSNSRSEMNVSTLELGDSALYLCASSLEGDRGRPNYGYTFGSGTRLTVV.

A remark on this clonotype: A junction end diverges from the germline sequence, so it may reflect a read error. The V gene is TRBV15, the J gene TRBJ2-2, with TRBD2 matching over 9 bases. CDR3 size: 22 residues. Germline V lookup: CDR1 LNHNV, CDR2 YYDKDF (reference sequence). The CDR3 nucleotides read TGTGCCACCAGCAGAGATAGTGGGTTCAGTCTAGCGGGGACCGCGAACACCGGGGAGCTGTCTTGG. Translation gives CATSRDSGFSLAGTANTGELSW.

The V call is TRBV15, the J call TRBJ2-7; TRBD1 matches 12 bases. The length of the CDR3 is 18 residues. The V and J ends lost 0 bases and 1 base, in that order; junction bases with no gene match: 7. Germline CDR1 reads LNHNV; CDR2 reads YYDKDF (reference sequence). CDR3 bases: TGTGCCACCAGCAGAGATCTTCCGGGACAGGGGGCGTCCTACGAGCAGTACTTC. It codes for CATSRDLPGQGASYEQYF.

This clonotype was counted a few times. This chain connects TRBV11-2 to TRBJ2-5; D is unresolved. V was trimmed by 4 bases and J by 2 bases, leaving 14 bases between them. Germline-derived CDR1 and CDR2 are SGHAT and FQNNGV. The length of the CDR3 is 15 residues. The CDR3 here is CASSYGYEDQETQYF. The DNA of the CDR3 is TGTGCCAGCAGCTATGGGTACGAGGATCAAGAGACCCAGTACTTC.

As to this clonotype: A read error is likely, as this CDR3 ends without the conserved phenylalanine or tryptophan. Because the CDR3's place on the DNA is in doubt, the DNA is left out and the CDR3 is given as listed by TCRdb. V and J are TRBV5-1 and TRBJ1-3; TRBD1 was called by the table and not checked on the DNA. The CDR3 spans 9 amino acids, including both terminal residues. Germline V gives CDR1 SGHRS, CDR2 YFSETQ. The CDR3: CASQGTGLT.

In this sample, this clonotype turned up a few times. The chain is built from TRBV11-3 and TRBJ2-2; 10 bases align to TRBD2. The CDR3 spans 18 residues. With 1 base clipped from V and 4 bases from J, the junction kept 9 bases outside the gene matches. Germline-derived CDR1 and CDR2 are SGHNT and YENEEA. Here the CDR3 DNA reads TGTGCCAGCAGCTTAGGGCTAGCGGGAGAGCTTGGCACCGGGGAGCTGTTTTTT. This codes for CASSLGLAGELGTGELFF.

The V gene is TRBV19, the J gene TRBJ2-2, with 9 bases that match TRBD2. The germline V gene encodes CDR1 LNHDA and CDR2 SQIVND (reference sequence). V lost 8 bases and J lost 3; bases outside the gene matches: 1. This CDR3 spans 13 amino acids. For the CDR3, the DNA is TGTGCCAGTGCGGGGGGGCACACCGGGGAGCTGTTTTTT. The encoded protein is CASAGGHTGELFF.

This clonotype was counted ten times or more. The chain's CDR3 is CAISRQGEFQHF. CDR3 DNA: TGTGCCATCAGCCGACAGGGGGAATTCCAGCATTTT. The V call is TRBV10-3, the J call TRBJ1-5; TRBD1 aligns across 9 bases. The CDR3 covers 12 residues. Germline V lookup: CDR1 ENHRY, CDR2 SYGVKD. V dropped 6 bases and J dropped 12; count of bases not matched to a gene: 6.

This clonotype appeared many times. This chain connects TRBV6-6 to TRBJ1-6; 9 nucleotides match TRBD1. Germline assignment: CDR1 MNHNY and CDR2 SVGAGI (reference sequence). The CDR3 runs to 13 residues. V trimming: 6 bases; J trimming: 9 bases; junction bases outside the gene matches: 3. The CDR3 sequence is CASSGTGRSPLHF. The DNA for the CDR3 is TGTGCCAGCAGCGGGACAGGGCGTTCACCCCTCCACTTT.

This clonotype was picked up one time. The chain couples TRBV2 to TRBJ1-4; 8 bases agree with TRBD1. CDR3 size: 15 residues. Germline V lookup: CDR1 SNHLY, CDR2 FYNNEI. V trimming: 6 bases; J trimming: 6 bases; junction bases outside the gene matches: 9. The CDR3 reads CASRFQGASDEKLFF. CDR3 DNA sequence: TGTGCCAGCAGATTCCAGGGGGCCAGCGATGAAAAACTGTTTTTT.

The chain recombines TRBV10-3 with TRBJ1-2; 10 positions agree with TRBD1. CDR1 is ENHRY, CDR2 SYGVKD, per germline. V trimming: 2 bases; J trimming: 2 bases; junction bases outside the gene matches: 5. This CDR3 is 16 amino acids long. CDR3 in amino acids: CAISEAGQGLNYGYTF. CDR3 sequence (DNA): TGTGCCATCAGTGAGGCGGGACAGGGGCTCAACTATGGCTACACCTTC.

This clonotype appeared many times. The chain combines TRBV4-3 with TRBJ1-2; D possibly corresponds to TRBD1 (5 bases). The CDR3 sequence is 13 residues long. Trimming stripped 3 bases from V and 3 bases from J, with 8 bases between. Germline CDR1 reads LGHNA; CDR2 reads YSLEER. Here the CDR3 reads CASSQTEDYGYTF. For the CDR3, the DNA is TGCGCCAGCAGCCAGACAGAGGACTATGGCTACACCTTC.

In its sample, this clonotype was seen many times. The V call is TRBV9, the J call TRBJ2-5; TRBD2 might be the D (6 bases). Germline V CDR1 and CDR2: SGDLS, YYNGEE. V was cut by 0 bases and J by 5 bases, with 14 bases left in between. CDR3 size: 15 residues. The CDR3 bases are TGTGCCAGCAGCGTAGCTGTGGAGGGGTGGGAGACCCAGTACTTC. Translated: CASSVAVEGWETQYF.

This clonotype has ten or more counts. The chain links TRBV19 to TRBJ1-1, with D perhaps TRBD1 (5 bases). V was cut by 5 bases and J by 0 bases, with 16 bases left in between. The germline V gene encodes CDR1 LNHDA and CDR2 SQIVND (reference sequence). The CDR3 covers 16 residues. CDR3 DNA sequence: TGTGCCAGTAGTTGGGACCGAACGAAGCTGAACACTGAAGCTTTCTTT. Amino acids: CASSWDRTKLNTEAFF.

DNA for the CDR3: TGTGCCAGCAGTGAACTCGTCAACACCGGGGAGCTGTTTTTT. Protein: CASSELVNTGELFF. The rearrangement uses TRBV2 and TRBJ2-2; D not certain. V was cut by 2 bases and J by 2 bases, with 6 bases left in between. The CDR3 runs to 14 residues. Germline V gene data show CDR1 as SNHLY and CDR2 as FYNNEI.